The T cell receptor beta chain under discussion was sequenced for a study of PD-L1 blockade in urothelial cancer. On the study more broadly: Beginning in about 2014, patients received atezolizumab, given as 1,200 mg intravenously every 3 weeks. Blood was analyzed 3 weeks (second dose) and 6 weeks after treatment start.

This clone was counted a few times. The assay was immunoSEQ multiplex PCR, and TCRdb's table has in-frame clones only and misses some. The table shows more than 80,000 clones, with 82% occurring only once. This CDR3 comprises 14 residues. CDR1 and CDR2 (germline): LNHDA, SQIVND (reference sequence). The trim removed 6 bases at V and 5 bases at J, leaving 3 bases unmatched. V gene TRBV19 combines with J gene TRBJ1-6, with 8 bases lining up with TRBD1. This clonotype originated in a man aged 70 or older with urothelial cancer. Here the sequenced sample was PBMCs, taken around atezolizumab (anti-PD-L1) treatment. The CDR3 DNA sequence: TGTGCCAGTAGGGCAGGGGGCGATAATTCACCCCTCCACTTT. Translated: CASRAGGDNSPLHF.